This TCR beta chain was obtained from a study of technical replicates of blood from four donors. This CDR3 has 12 amino acids. The V gene lost 4 bases and the J gene lost 6 bases, with 7 bases spanning the gap. Germline CDR1 reads SGHAT; CDR2 reads FQNNGV. Method: immunoSEQ multiplex PCR; TCRdb's copy keeps in-frame clones and lacks some. The sample records 45,000 to 60,000 clones, about 96% being singletons. This TCR derives from a human donor in good health. The source material was T cells isolated from PBMCs. This chain joins TRBV11-2 and TRBJ2-1; a weak D match, TRBD2 (5 bases). The CDR3 coding sequence is TGTGCCAGCAGCTCCGGGATCAATGAGCAGTTCTTC. Residues: CASSSGINEQFF.